The present TCR beta chain was sequenced within a study of blood T cell repertoires in COVID-19. Sequenced by immunoSEQ multiplex PCR; TCRdb stores in-frame clones only, minus some. The repertoire holds around 120,000 clones, with over 80% as singletons. Remarks on this clone: Within the sample, other DNA sequences also encode this same CDR3.

The CDR3 contains 14 residues. CDR1 is SGHRS and CDR2 is YFSETQ in the germline V gene. Trimming removed 3 bases at V and 4 bases at J, with 11 bases between. The genes are TRBV5-1 and TRBJ1-5, with TRBD1 as a possible D gene (6 bases). This receptor was taken from a woman in her seventies with acute or convalescent COVID-19. The specimen was peripheral blood. In nucleotides, the CDR3 is TGCGCCAGCAGCTCTGGACAGCCGAATCAGCCCCAGCATTTT. Translating gives CASSSGQPNQPQHF. Complete variable domain (other parts from reference TRBV5-1 and TRBJ1-5): KAGVTQTPRYLIKTRGQQVTLSCSPISGHRSVSWYQQTPGQGLQFLFEYFSETQRNKGNFPGRFSGRQFSNSRSEMNVSTLELGDSALYLCASSSGQPNQPQHFGDGTRLSIL.